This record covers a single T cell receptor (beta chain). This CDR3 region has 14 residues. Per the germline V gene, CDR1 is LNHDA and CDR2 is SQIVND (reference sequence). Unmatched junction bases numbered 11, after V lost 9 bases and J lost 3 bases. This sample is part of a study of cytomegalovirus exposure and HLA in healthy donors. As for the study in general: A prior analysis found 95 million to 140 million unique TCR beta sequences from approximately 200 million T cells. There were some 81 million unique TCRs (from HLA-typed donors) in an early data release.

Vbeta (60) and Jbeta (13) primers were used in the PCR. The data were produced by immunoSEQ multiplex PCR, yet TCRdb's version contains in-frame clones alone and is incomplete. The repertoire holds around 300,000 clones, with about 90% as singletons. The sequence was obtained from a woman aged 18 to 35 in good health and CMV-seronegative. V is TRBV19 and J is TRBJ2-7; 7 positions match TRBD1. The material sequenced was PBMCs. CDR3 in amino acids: CASSQTGTGYEQYF. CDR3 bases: TGTGCCAGCAGCCAGACAGGGACCGGCTACGAGCAGTACTTC.